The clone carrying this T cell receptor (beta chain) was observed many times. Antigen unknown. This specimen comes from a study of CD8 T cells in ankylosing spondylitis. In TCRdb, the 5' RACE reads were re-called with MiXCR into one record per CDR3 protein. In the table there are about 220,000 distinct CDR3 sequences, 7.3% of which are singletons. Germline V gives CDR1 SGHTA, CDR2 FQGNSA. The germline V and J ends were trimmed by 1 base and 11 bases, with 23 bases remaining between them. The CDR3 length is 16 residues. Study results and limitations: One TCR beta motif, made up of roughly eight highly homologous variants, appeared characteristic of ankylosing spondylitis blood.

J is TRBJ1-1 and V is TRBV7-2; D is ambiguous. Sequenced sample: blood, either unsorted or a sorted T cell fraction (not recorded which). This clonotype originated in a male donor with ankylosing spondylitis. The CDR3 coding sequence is TGTGCCAGCAGCTTAGAGAAACCTCGGGCTCGGGAGGTCGCTTTCTTT. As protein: CASSLEKPRAREVAFF.